The present T cell receptor (beta chain) was sequenced within a study of blood T cells in healthy people across ages. Those donating, healthy Caucasian individuals from Russia, were aged roughly 6 to 90. The second PCR ran roughly 6 to 11 cycles with a sample-barcoded 5' primer and J-beta primers. TCRdb recomputed calls from the 5' RACE reads with MiXCR, one row per CDR3 protein. Found here are around 790,000 distinct CDR3 sequences, 40% to 50% of them singletons; the top ten hold under 20%. There are many counts of this clonotype. The V and J ends lost 1 base and 8 bases respectively, with 18 bases between them. Germline CDR1 SGHVS, CDR2 FQNEAQ. The CDR3 is 16 amino acids.

The V and J genes are TRBV7-8 and TRBJ2-4, with D tentatively TRBD2 (5 bases). The sequence came from a man in his 60s in good health. Sequenced material: blood. The CDR3 nucleotides are TGTGCCAGCAGCTTAGGATTGGGGTCGGGGTCGGACATTCAGTACTTC. Its protein product is CASSLGLGSGSDIQYF. Based on the CDR3 plus reference TRBV7-8 and TRBJ2-4, the full variable domain is GAGVSQSPRYKVAKRGQDVALRCDPISGHVSLFWYQQALGQGPEFLTYFQNEAQLDKSGLPSDRFFAERPEGSVSTLKIQRTQQEDSAVYLCASSLGLGSGSDIQYFGAGTRLSVL.